This T cell receptor (beta chain) was recovered during a study of identical twins. Comment on this clonotype: Its antigen is still unknown.

Via MiXCR, TCRdb re-called the 5' RACE reads, giving one row per CDR3 protein. The sample has roughly 190,000 distinct CDR3 sequences, about 16% seen once. Between the trimmed V and J ends, which lost 4 bases and 3 bases, there was a span of 13 bases. CDR1 LGHNA and CDR2 YNFKEQ come from the germline V gene. The CDR3 has 14 residues. The study's findings and limits: Out-of-frame sharing of TCR alpha in monozygotic twins was underestimated by models. Donors were not followed over many years; analysis was cross-sectional.

The data also belong to a second study, concerning T cells expressing NK-cell markers. That source reports: The study found dominant NKG2C+ clonotypes at about 1.0-7.0% of CD8+ T cells in roughly six donors.

Input material: CD8+ T cells sorted from blood. The chain joins TRBV4-2 to TRBJ2-7; D possibly corresponds to TRBD1 (6 bases). The origin of this receptor is a woman aged 18-30 years in good health. The CDR3 region has the DNA TGTGCCAGCAGCCTTCGGACAGATTACTACGAGCAGTACTTC. Amino acid sequence: CASSLRTDYYEQYF.